These 8 T cell receptor beta chains were all obtained from the same sample, sequenced in a study of graft-versus-host responses after intestinal transplantation (dated by TCRdb to about 2021). The library came from the immunoSEQ multiplex PCR assay. Drawn from immuneACCESS, this table holds only the in-frame rearrangements with V and J called that TCRdb kept. Clones are partly lost; checked studies trace under half to an unresolved V gene and leave the rest unexplained. The sample yields about 98,000 clones; about 84% were counted once. The ten biggest clones cover 1.4% of the sample. Sequenced here: PBMCs, sampled 255 days after intestinal transplant. These receptors were collected from a human patient who received an intestinal transplant, so some T cells may come from the graft donor.

This clone was seen more than once but under ten times. This sequence joins TRBV13 and TRBJ2-7; TRBD2 agrees at 13 bases. J was trimmed by 0 bases and V by 3 bases; bases with no gene match: 2. This CDR3 is 16 amino acids long. Germline V CDR1 and CDR2: PRHDT, FYEKMQ (reference sequence). In DNA form, the CDR3 reads TGTGCCAGCAGCTTCCGGACTAGCGGGAGCTCCTACGAGCAGTACTTC. Translated, it gives CASSFRTSGSSYEQYF.

On this clone itself: This same CDR3 is encoded by further DNA sequences in the sample. The chain employs TRBV15 and TRBJ2-7; no definite D call. V lost 0 bases and J lost 5, with 5 bases in between. The CDR3 runs 12 residues. Germline loops: CDR1 LNHNV, CDR2 YYDKDF (reference sequence). CDR3 nucleotides: TGTGCCACCAGCAGAGATGAGGACGAGCAGTACTTC. Translating gives CATSRDEDEQYF. The full variable domain, completed using reference TRBV15 and TRBJ2-7, is DAMVIQNPRYQVTQFGKPVTLSCSQTLNHNVMYWYQQKSSQAPKLLFHYYDKDFNNEADTPDNFQSRRPNTSFCFLDIRSPGLGDTAMYLCATSRDEDEQYFGPGTRLTVT.

The chain carries TRBV5-5 and TRBJ2-1, with a tentative D call TRBD1 (6 bases). This CDR3 has 13 amino acids. Germline V gene sequence: CDR1 SGHKS, CDR2 YYEKEE (reference sequence). The V and J ends lost 4 bases and 9 bases respectively, with 14 bases between them. The CDR3 is CASSPSGAGEQFF. CDR3 DNA: TGTGCCAGCAGCCCATCAGGGGCTGGTGAGCAGTTCTTC.

This clone was seen once. J is TRBJ2-1 and V is TRBV5-1; unclear D gene. CDR1 and CDR2 from the germline V gene are SGHRS and YFSETQ. The V end lost 0 bases, the J end lost 5 bases, and 6 bases lay between the germline ends. This CDR3 is 13 amino acids long. CDR3 nucleotide sequence: TGCGCCAGCAGCTTGGCCACCAACAATGAGCAGTTCTTC. Its translation: CASSLATNNEQFF.

This clone has only one observation. Other DNA sequences of this sample code for an identical CDR3. The chain recombines TRBV6-1 with TRBJ1-5, with D possibly TRBD1 on 5 matching bases. Trimming removed 1 base from V and 2 bases from J, with 6 bases in between. CDR1 and CDR2 from the germline V gene are MNHNS and SASEGT. This CDR3 has 14 residues. The CDR3 reads CASSEGGGNQPQHF. In nucleotides, the CDR3 is TGTGCCAGCAGTGAAGGAGGGGGCAATCAGCCCCAGCATTTT.

This clone was detected a few times. The same CDR3 arises from other DNA sequences in this sample as well. V gene TRBV10-3 combines with J gene TRBJ2-5; 9 bases fit TRBD1. The V segment lost 4 bases and the J segment 2 bases; nucleotides outside the gene matches: 2. This CDR3 comprises 14 residues. Germline assignment: CDR1 ENHRY and CDR2 SYGVKD. The DNA for the CDR3 is TGTGCCATCAGTGCAGACAGGGGGCAAGAGACCCAGTACTTC. It specifies CAISADRGQETQYF.

There are a few counts of this clone. J is TRBJ1-2 and V is TRBV18, with no clear D. The CDR3 spans 13 residues. Germline values: CDR1 KGHSH, CDR2 LQKENI. Trimming shortened V by 3 bases and J by 6 bases, and 11 bases separated the two germline ends. The CDR3 DNA reads TGTGCCAGCTCACCGCAGAATTCCGATGGCTACACCTTC. It translates to CASSPQNSDGYTF.

The CDR3 DNA is TGTGCCAGCAGCGGGGACAGGGCGGTAAATGGCTACACCTTC. This translates into CASSGDRAVNGYTF. This chain links TRBV9 with TRBJ1-2, with TRBD1 matching 9 bases. Germline V gene lookup returns CDR1 SGDLS and CDR2 YYNGEE. This CDR3 is built from 14 residues. V shed 3 bases and J 6 bases; nucleotides not matched to a gene: 6.